The present TCR beta chain was sequenced within a study of blood T cell repertoires in COVID-19. Study context: Specimens from acute and convalescent COVID-19 originated in the United States, Italy and Spain.

Germline lookup yields CDR1 ENHRY and CDR2 SYGVKD. V gave up 6 bases and J gave up 0 bases; unmatched junction bases: 10. This CDR3 region has 16 residues. Only in-frame clones appear in the TCRdb table, and some are missing; sequencing was by immunoSEQ multiplex PCR. The table records some 220,000 clones, approximately 84% of them present only once. The rearrangement joins TRBV10-3 to TRBJ1-2; 7 positions match TRBD1. The receptor's source is a man aged 45-65 years with acute or convalescent COVID-19. What was sequenced was peripheral blood. The CDR3 protein is CAIRKGQVDPNYGYTF. The CDR3 DNA follows: TGTGCCATCAGAAAAGGACAGGTCGACCCTAACTATGGCTACACCTTC.